This passage covers 24 T cell receptor beta chains from one sample sequenced in a study of shared clonotypes between healthy human individuals. The repertoire was sequenced with immunoSEQ multiplex PCR; TCRdb's copy has only in-frame clones and lacks some. This sample carries around 330,000 clones, approximately 74% of them seen once, and the ten largest clones take 10%. Source material: memory CD4+ T cells sorted from blood. Subset noted: CD45RA-negative fraction. The receptors originated from a man aged 30-40 years in good health.

The V gene is TRBV5-1, the J gene TRBJ2-3, with TRBD2 matching 9 bases. With 5 bases clipped from V and 1 base from J, the junction kept 8 bases outside the gene matches. There are 16 residues in the CDR3. Germline V lookup: CDR1 SGHRS, CDR2 YFSETQ. The CDR3: CASSSGTSRGTDTQYF. CDR3 coding DNA: TGCGCCAGCAGTTCTGGGACTAGCAGGGGCACAGATACGCAGTATTTT.

This clone came up a few times. This chain links TRBV5-4 with TRBJ2-3; D might be TRBD2 (5 bases). In germline, CDR1 is SGHNT, CDR2 YYREEE (reference sequence). Trimming removed 4 bases at V and 4 bases at J, with 13 bases between. The CDR3 has 14 residues. In DNA form, the CDR3 reads TGTGCCAGCAGCCCCCGGTCGGGGTCAGATACGCAGTATTTT. As protein: CASSPRSGSDTQYF.

The chain recombines TRBV7-9 with TRBJ1-1; D is unresolved. The CDR3 contains 13 residues. Between the trimmed V and J ends, which lost 1 base and 0 bases, there was a span of 3 bases. Germline V gene lookup returns CDR1 SEHNR and CDR2 FQNEAQ (reference sequence). The CDR3 DNA is TGTGCCAGCAGCTTAGAGCTGAACACTGAAGCTTTCTTT. Protein sequence: CASSLELNTEAFF.

This clone was seen only once. The chain recombines TRBV19 with TRBJ1-2; D not resolved. The CDR3 totals 12 residues. CDR1 and CDR2 from the germline V gene are LNHDA and SQIVND (reference sequence). V gave up 6 bases and J gave up 9 bases, with 14 bases separating them. CDR3 coding DNA: TGTGCCAGTAGCGTCGAACAGCAACGCTACACCTTC. Translating gives CASSVEQQRYTF.

This clone was recorded at least ten times. The V and J genes are TRBV6-1 and TRBJ2-7; 8 positions agree with TRBD1. V was pared by 4 bases and J by 3 bases, with 11 bases of the junction left unmatched. The CDR3 runs to 16 residues. Germline lookup yields CDR1 MNHNS and CDR2 SASEGT. CDR3 region: CASSVNPGGAGYEQYF. In nucleotides, the CDR3 is TGTGCCAGCAGTGTAAACCCAGGGGGCGCCGGCTACGAGCAGTACTTC.

This clone was counted at least ten times. Additional DNA sequences in this sample encode the identical CDR3. The chain carries TRBV28 and TRBJ2-3; D is possibly TRBD2 (6 bases). This CDR3 comprises 17 residues. Germline CDR1 MDHEN, CDR2 SYDVKM. V was shortened by 6 bases and J by 4 bases, with 23 bases between the two germline ends. This CDR3 is CASSEEEGMVMADTQYF. CDR3 coding DNA: TGTGCCAGCAGCGAAGAGGAGGGAATGGTGATGGCAGATACGCAGTATTTT.

This chain links TRBV6-5 with TRBJ2-7; 10 bases line up with TRBD2. The germline V gene has CDR1 MNHEY and CDR2 SVGAGI. The V and J ends lost 6 bases and 9 bases, in that order; junction bases with no gene match: 11. This CDR3 has 14 amino acids. The CDR3 is CASSSLAGVSVQYF. DNA for the CDR3: TGTGCCAGCAGCTCCCTAGCGGGAGTTTCTGTGCAGTACTTC.

V and J are TRBV29-1 and TRBJ1-5; 9 bases fit TRBD1. V gave up 4 bases and J gave up 6 bases; unmatched junction bases: 10. CDR3 size: 15 residues. Germline CDR1 is SQVTM and CDR2 is ANQGSEA. CDR3 nucleotides: TGCAGCGTTGGGGGAGGGACAGGGAAGGCTCAGCCCCAGCATTTT. This sequence encodes CSVGGGTGKAQPQHF.

This clone showed up just once. The V call is TRBV19, the J call TRBJ2-3, with 13 bases aligning to TRBD2. Germline CDR1 and CDR2: LNHDA and SQIVND (reference sequence). J gave up 1 base and V 10 bases, and 5 bases lay outside the gene matches. The CDR3 runs 15 residues. The CDR3 loop reads CATGLAGVGTDTQYF. Here the CDR3 DNA reads TGTGCCACCGGACTAGCGGGAGTCGGCACAGATACGCAGTATTTT.

The gene calls are TRBV21-1 and TRBJ2-7; TRBD1 is taken as the D call from the table, unchecked against the DNA. TRBV21-1 is a pseudogene locus. The CDR3 has 14 amino acids. This CDR3 is CASSKEGVAYEQYF. CDR3 sequence (DNA): TGTGCCAGCAGCAAAGAGGGGGTTGCCTACGAGCAGTACTTC.

This rearrangement joins TRBV5-1 to TRBJ2-3; no definite D call. The V end lost 4 bases, the J end lost 2 bases, and 8 bases lay between the germline ends. Germline V gives CDR1 SGHRS, CDR2 YFSETQ. CDR3 size: 13 residues. In DNA, the CDR3 is TGCGCCAGCAGCGTGGTGGACACAGATACGCAGTATTTT. Its translation is CASSVVDTDTQYF.

J is TRBJ1-2 and V is TRBV7-8; D call uncertain. Trimming stripped 5 bases from V and 4 bases from J, with 14 bases between. Germline CDR1 and CDR2: SGHVS and FQNEAQ. The CDR3 is 14 residues long. CDR3 protein: CASSPRVGTYGYTF. The CDR3 nucleotides are TGTGCCAGCAGCCCCCGGGTGGGAACCTATGGCTACACCTTC.

The chain combines TRBV7-8 with TRBJ2-7; 10 nucleotides align to TRBD2. This CDR3 contains 15 residues. Germline V lookup: CDR1 SGHVS, CDR2 FQNEAQ. The junction had 7 bases not matched to a gene; V was cut back by 4 bases and J by 4 bases. CDR3 sequence: CASSSAGSGRYEQYF. As DNA, the CDR3 is TGTGCCAGCAGCTCCGCCGGTAGCGGGAGGTACGAGCAGTACTTC.

This chain connects TRBV5-4 to TRBJ1-1; D gene uncertain. From germline, CDR1 is SGHNT and CDR2 YYREEE (reference sequence). This CDR3 contains 14 residues. The V gene lost 4 bases and the J gene lost 1 base, with 11 bases spanning the gap. CDR3 region: CASSAGVGNTEAFF. In DNA form, the CDR3 reads TGTGCCAGCAGCGCAGGAGTGGGGAACACTGAAGCTTTCTTT.

The DNA for the CDR3 is TGTGCCAGTAGTCCTGACCCAAGGGCTTTTCCGCCCCAGCATTTT. Translated, it gives CASSPDPRAFPPQHF. The chain joins TRBV19 to TRBJ1-5; D uncertain. V dropped 5 bases and J dropped 9 bases, with 20 bases sitting between them. The CDR3 totals 15 residues. CDR1 is LNHDA and CDR2 is SQIVND in the germline V gene (reference sequence). The full variable domain, its missing parts supplied by reference TRBV19 and TRBJ1-5, is DGGITQSPKYLFRKEGQNVTLSCEQNLNHDAMYWYRQDPGQGLRLIYYSQIVNDFQKGDIAEGYSVSREKKESFPLTVTSAQKNPTAFYLCASSPDPRAFPPQHFGDGTRLSIL.

This clone was observed once. This chain connects TRBV6-4 to TRBJ2-6, with D tentatively TRBD1 (5 bases). Per the germline V gene, CDR1 is MRHNA and CDR2 is SNTAGT. There are 15 residues in the CDR3. V was cut by 2 bases and J by 0 bases, with 5 bases left in between. DNA of the CDR3: TGTGCCAGCAGTGACGGACACTCTGGGGCCAACGTCCTGACTTTC. Its translation: CASSDGHSGANVLTF.

The chain combines TRBV27 with TRBJ2-7; 7 bases are shared with TRBD2. Germline loops: CDR1 MNHEY, CDR2 SMNVEV (reference sequence). The CDR3 length is 14 residues. The trim removed 0 bases at V and 4 bases at J, leaving 3 bases unmatched. This CDR3 is CASSLSWTRYEQYF. Written as DNA, the CDR3 is TGTGCCAGCAGTTTATCGTGGACTAGATACGAGCAGTACTTC.

V and J are TRBV29-1 and TRBJ2-3, with 13 bases lining up with TRBD2. The ends lost 7 bases at V and 2 bases at J; junction bases unmatched: 9. Germline-derived CDR1 and CDR2 are SQVTM and ANQGSEA. CDR3 size: 16 residues. CDR3 sequence: CSGGLAGTTTTDTQYF. The DNA for the CDR3 is TGCAGCGGGGGACTAGCGGGGACAACCACCACAGATACGCAGTATTTT.

The CDR3 loop is CASSYDRVETQYF. CDR3 nucleotide sequence: TGTGCCAGCTCATACGACAGGGTGGAGACCCAGTACTTC. The V call is TRBV18, the J call TRBJ2-5; 7 bases fit TRBD1. This CDR3 is built from 13 residues. The ends lost 5 bases at V and 5 bases at J; junction bases unmatched: 5. Per germline, CDR1 KGHSH and CDR2 LQKENI.

The chain combines TRBV11-2 with TRBJ2-3; D is unresolved. This CDR3 spans 13 amino acids. CDR1 is SGHAT and CDR2 is FQNNGV in the germline V gene. V shed 6 bases and J shed 5 bases, with 12 bases lying between them. The CDR3 DNA sequence: TGTGCCAGCAGGGACCTCAAGGGAGATACGCAGTATTTT. Translating gives CASRDLKGDTQYF. The full variable domain, with the rest looked up from reference TRBV11-2 and TRBJ2-3, is EAGVAQSPRYKIIEKRQSVAFWCNPISGHATLYWYQQILGQGPKLLIQFQNNGVVDDSQLPKDRFSAERLKGVDSTLKIQPAKLEDSAVYLCASRDLKGDTQYFGPGTRLTVL.

This chain links TRBV12-2 with TRBJ2-1; the tabulated D call, TRBD2, remains unverified against the DNA. TRBV12-2 is a pseudogene locus. This CDR3 contains 16 residues. CDR3 in amino acids: CASRVCPGGNGNEQFF. The CDR3 DNA sequence: TGTGCAAGTCGCGTCTGCCCGGGAGGGAATGGGAATGAGCAGTTCTTC.

The chain joins TRBV29-1 to TRBJ1-2; the D gene is possibly TRBD1 (5 bases). This CDR3 contains 13 residues. V lost 2 bases to trimming and J lost 8 bases, with 15 bases between them. Looked up from germline, CDR1 is SQVTM and CDR2 is ANQGSEA. The DNA of the CDR3 is TGCAGCGTTGAAAGAGCCCCGACAGTCGGCTACACCTTC. Its protein product is CSVERAPTVGYTF.

This chain connects TRBV19 to TRBJ2-1; D not certain. Trimming cost V 3 bases and J 5 bases, with 11 bases left between them. Germline V gene lookup returns CDR1 LNHDA and CDR2 SQIVND (reference sequence). This CDR3 contains 14 residues. The CDR3 region has the DNA TGTGCCAGTAGTATCGTACTAAACAACAATGAGCAGTTCTTC. Protein sequence: CASSIVLNNNEQFF.

J is TRBJ2-7 and V is TRBV11-3, with D possibly TRBD1 on 6 matching bases. This CDR3 contains 15 residues. Trimming shortened V by 5 bases and J by 2 bases, and 16 bases separated the two germline ends. Germline V gives CDR1 SGHNT, CDR2 YENEEA. CDR3 region: CASSPGPDRAYEQYF. For the CDR3, the DNA is TGTGCCAGCAGCCCCGGGCCGGACAGAGCCTACGAGCAGTACTTC.